This T cell receptor (beta chain) was retrieved from a study of blood T cell repertoires in COVID-19 (TCRdb year 2020). As for the study more broadly: Collaborator samples came from the United States, Italy and Spain and covered acute and convalescent phases of COVID-19. The prospective study material was composed of cDNA or gDNA derived from T cells, B-cell-depleted T cells, or PBMCs. Deeply sampled blood TCRbeta repertoires from subjects exposed to, actively infected with, or recovered from COVID-19 were included in the dataset. The repertoires were released in a freely available public database meant as a resource for research on the immune response to SARS-CoV-2. The samples were drawn from the first 160 participants of the ongoing ImmuneRACE study and from 1,254 subjects provided by 6 global collaborators. A de-identified subject ID, COVID-19 status, age in years and sex were almost always included in the sample metadata. Where available, HLA class I and class II types were taken from metadata supplied by the sample provider and were not determined by assay-based typing. Paper-wide results and their limitations: How much clinical and demographic metadata was included differed by source and by participant, and the metadata was provided uncurated.

Turning to this clone: Its antigen remains unidentified. No much larger clonotype is one base removed from it; base qualities were not supplied.

The CDR3 starts with the cysteine, ends with the phenylalanine, and has 14 residues. Solely the CDR3 DNA is kept, with 42 bases framed from the first base. CDR1 is given as MNHEY and CDR2 as SMNVEV, both from the germline V gene (reference sequence). Clipping removes 5 bases from V and 12 bases from J, with 12 as the unmatched junction base count. Enrolling through a virtual design, the prospective study's participants ranged in age from about 18 to 89 years and lived across about two dozen United States geographic areas. In the prospective study, participants were assigned to cohorts based on the clinical history participants reported in a screening survey and a study questionnaire. ImmuneRACE Cohort 3 recovered participants were defined by two consecutive negative NP/OP PCR tests, healthcare professional clearance, or symptom resolution. In the prospective study, whole blood, serum and a nasopharyngeal or oropharyngeal swab were collected from each participant by mobile phlebotomists. Over a roughly 2-month period, participants in the prospective study had the option of providing additional blood draws and questionnaires. Prospective study blood samples were shipped either frozen or at room temperature before DNA extraction.

TCRbeta CDR3 regions were amplified from genomic DNA by means of the immunoSEQ Assay, a bias-controlled multiplex PCR. Per the authors' processing: Within the assay, amplification of reference gene primers was used to estimate how many nucleated cells each sample contained. Sequence reads were collapsed and filtered to measure the absolute abundance of every unique TCRbeta CDR3 rearrangement. For each sample, productive Simpson clonality was calculated as the square root of Simpson's diversity index across productive rearrangements. TCRdb's version of the immuneACCESS table is confined to in-frame rearrangements and falls short of the full clone set. An unresolved V gene accounts for under half of the shortfall where checked; the remainder is of unknown origin. V, J and clone size are taken as reported in that table, and D and trimming were inferred from the DNA itself. This sample is represented by nearly 250,000 clones; more than 70% of them were singletons. Of the sample, 2% to 2.5% falls within the top ten clones.

The source is a woman between 50 and 59 years old who had recovered from COVID-19. The chain employs TRBV27 and TRBJ2-7; 11 junctional bases match TRBD2. The sample was PBMCs or T cells enriched from blood (not recorded which). The CDR3 protein: CASSLLAGGQDWYF. The nucleotide sequence is given as TGTGCCAGCAGTCTTCTAGCGGGAGGCCAAGACTGGTACTTC.